This TCR beta chain was recorded in a study of CD8 T cells in ankylosing spondylitis. The study, taken as a whole, reports: Seemingly distinctive of ankylosing spondylitis blood was a TCR beta motif formed by eight highly homologous variants.

This clonotype was observed a few times. Its antigen is unknown. TCRdb re-called the 5' RACE reads with MiXCR, one entry per CDR3 protein. The table includes 250,000 to 300,000 distinct CDR3 sequences, 20% detected once. Source material: blood, either unsorted or a sorted T cell fraction (not recorded which). The receptor's source is a male donor with ankylosing spondylitis or in good health (not recorded which).

In nucleotides, the CDR3 is TGTGCCAGCAGCCCACCGGGACCCCCGTTTCGGCAAGAGACCCAGTACTTC. This gives the protein CASSPPGPPFRQETQYF. The chain joins TRBV12-3 or TRBV12-4 to TRBJ2-5; the D gene could be TRBD1 or TRBD2 (5 bases each). V was cut by 6 bases and J by 2 bases, with 22 bases left in between. The CDR3 length is 17 residues.